This TCR beta chain was identified during a study of early T cells in non-severe SARS-CoV-2 infection. MiXCR, run by TCRdb on the 5' RACE reads, gives a single entry per CDR3 protein. Among around 77,000 distinct CDR3 sequences listed, about a tenth were seen once. Germline CDR1 reads MRHNA; CDR2 reads SNTAGT. V was shortened by 7 bases and J by 9 bases, with 10 bases between the two germline ends. This CDR3 has 11 residues. Specimen: whole blood, collected at baseline. The receptor's source is an adult who was a healthcare worker with PCR-confirmed SARS-CoV-2 infection or an uninfected control (not recorded which). The chain joins TRBV6-4 to TRBJ2-1; possibly TRBD1 or TRBD2 for D (5 bases each). This CDR3 is CASIERGEQFF. Here the CDR3 DNA reads TGTGCCAGCATTGAGAGGGGTGAGCAGTTCTTC.